The text below deals with one T cell receptor beta chain. What it recognizes is unknown. This table comes from immunoSEQ multiplex PCR, and its TCRdb copy is limited to in-frame clones, with some not included. The sample consists of 25,000 to 30,000 clones, roughly 90% of them appearing once. The entry originates in a study of T cell responses to AZD1222 COVID-19 vaccine. General observations from the study: Baseline serostatus was positive in only six AZD1222 recipients. Females outnumbered males among donors, who were mostly white British; clonal diversity was possibly underestimated. Close to half of all spike-specific TCRs reportedly target regions of the variants that are unmutated.

The germline V and J ends were trimmed by 6 bases and 7 bases, with 19 bases remaining between them. The CDR3 is made up of 15 amino acids. Germline loops: CDR1 MDHEN, CDR2 SYDVKM. This clonotype originated in an adult who received the AZD1222 COVID-19 vaccine. The genes are TRBV28 and TRBJ2-1; tentatively, D is TRBD1 or TRBD2 (6 bases each). The sequencing here drew on peripheral blood, taken 28 days after the second AZD1222 dose. CDR3 residues: CASSRSSGAWNEQFF. CDR3 DNA sequence: TGTGCCAGCAGCCGCTCCTCGGGGGCCTGGAATGAGCAGTTCTTC.